This T cell receptor beta chain was sequenced in a study of blood T cell repertoires in COVID-19. Study-wide context: The study drew acute and convalescent COVID-19 samples from the United States, Italy and Spain. Sample material is recorded as cDNA or gDNA derived from T cells, B-cell-depleted T cells, or PBMCs.

Original processing notes: Reference gene primers were amplified, and this amplification served to estimate nucleated cell counts. The repertoire was sequenced with immunoSEQ multiplex PCR; TCRdb's copy has only in-frame clones and lacks some. Clonal size and the V and J genes are those of that table, whereas D and trimming came from the DNA. This sample carries under 95,000 clones, approximately 80% of them seen once, and the ten largest clones take approximately 11%. Germline assignment: CDR1 SGHTA and CDR2 FQGTGA. This CDR3 is 17 amino acids long. The ends were cut back, 1 base at V and 3 bases at J, with 18 bases in the middle.

The V call is TRBV7-3, the J call TRBJ1-2; possible D gene TRBD1, 6 bases. The TCR originated in a man between 65 and 85 years old with acute or convalescent COVID-19. Sequenced input: peripheral blood. The CDR3 loop is CASSLRVEQGSDYGYTF. CDR3 in DNA: TGTGCCAGCAGCTTAAGAGTGGAACAGGGATCGGACTATGGCTACACCTTC. The complete variable domain, with remaining parts taken from reference TRBV7-3 and TRBJ1-2, reads GAGVSQTPSNKVTEKGKYVELRCDPISGHTALYWYRQSLGQGPEFLIYFQGTGAADDSGLPNDRFFAVRPEGSVSTLKIQRTERGDSAVYLCASSLRVEQGSDYGYTFGSGTRLTVV.